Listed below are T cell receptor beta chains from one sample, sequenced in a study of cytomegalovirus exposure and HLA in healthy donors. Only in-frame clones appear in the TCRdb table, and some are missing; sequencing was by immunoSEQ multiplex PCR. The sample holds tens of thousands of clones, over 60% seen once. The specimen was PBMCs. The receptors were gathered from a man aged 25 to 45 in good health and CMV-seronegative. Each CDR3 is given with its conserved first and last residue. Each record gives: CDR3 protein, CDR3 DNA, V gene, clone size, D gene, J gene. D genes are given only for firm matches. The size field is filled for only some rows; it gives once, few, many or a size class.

CDR3aa: CASSALPIETDTQYF
CDR3nt: TGCGCCAGCAGTGCTTTACCAATCGAGACAGATACGCAGTATTTT
v_gene: TRBV10-1
abundance: few
d_gene: NA
j_gene: TRBJ2-3

CDR3aa: CASSIGQQGNIQYF
CDR3nt: TGTGCCAGTAGTATAGGGCAACAGGGAAACATTCAGTACTTC
v_gene: TRBV19
abundance: NA
d_gene: NA
j_gene: TRBJ2-4

CDR3aa: CASSLAAAETQYF
CDR3nt: TGTGCCAGCAGCTTAGCGGCGGCGGAGACCCAGTACTTC
v_gene: TRBV7-2
abundance: NA
d_gene: NA
j_gene: TRBJ2-5

CDR3aa: CASSKAGGGKSVEQYF
CDR3nt: TGTGCCAGCAGCAAGGCCGGGGGGGGCAAGTCGGTCGAGCAGTACTTC
v_gene: TRBV5-4
abundance: NA
d_gene: TRBD2
j_gene: TRBJ2-7

CDR3aa: CASSTGLAGGHEQYF
CDR3nt: TGTGCCAGTAGTACGGGACTAGCGGGGGGGCACGAGCAGTACTTC
v_gene: TRBV19
abundance: NA
d_gene: TRBD2
j_gene: TRBJ2-7

CDR3aa: CASSRQGWQTGELFF
CDR3nt: TGCGCCAGCAGCCGACAGGGGTGGCAGACCGGGGAGCTGTTTTTT
v_gene: TRBV5-1
abundance: NA
d_gene: TRBD1
j_gene: TRBJ2-2

CDR3aa: CASSSTTGLRMFF
CDR3nt: TGTGCCAGCAGTTCAACTACAGGCCTGAGGATGTTCTTC
v_gene: TRBV6-6
abundance: few
d_gene: NA
j_gene: TRBJ2-1

CDR3aa: CASSRGTSSYNEQFF
CDR3nt: TGTGCCAGCAGCCGAGGGACTAGCTCCTACAATGAGCAGTTCTTC
v_gene: TRBV6-5
abundance: once
d_gene: TRBD2
j_gene: TRBJ2-1

CDR3aa: CASLGGFGNQPQHF
CDR3nt: TGTGCCAGCCTGGGAGGGTTCGGCAATCAGCCCCAGCATTTT
v_gene: TRBV28
abundance: few
d_gene: NA
j_gene: TRBJ1-5

CDR3aa: CASSTDRVPRNEQFF
CDR3nt: TGTGCCAGCAGCACCGACAGGGTCCCTAGGAATGAGCAGTTCTTC
v_gene: TRBV5-6
abundance: few
d_gene: TRBD1
j_gene: TRBJ2-1

CDR3aa: CASSIGPGQGSSGYTF
CDR3nt: TGTGCCAGTAGTATAGGTCCGGGACAGGGGTCGTCCGGCTACACCTTC
v_gene: TRBV19
abundance: NA
d_gene: TRBD1
j_gene: TRBJ1-2

CDR3aa: CASSETVRLSGYTF
CDR3nt: TGCGCCAGCAGTGAAACGGTCCGCCTATCCGGCTACACCTTC
v_gene: TRBV10-2
abundance: NA
d_gene: NA
j_gene: TRBJ1-2

CDR3aa: CASSASGLSSYNEQFF
CDR3nt: TGTGCCAGCAGCGCCTCGGGACTTTCCTCCTACAATGAGCAGTTCTTC
v_gene: TRBV5-4
abundance: NA
d_gene: NA
j_gene: TRBJ2-1

CDR3aa: CAIMDSQETQYF
CDR3nt: TGTGCCATTATGGACTCCCAAGAGACCCAGTACTTC
v_gene: TRBV28
abundance: medium-sized
d_gene: NA
j_gene: TRBJ2-5